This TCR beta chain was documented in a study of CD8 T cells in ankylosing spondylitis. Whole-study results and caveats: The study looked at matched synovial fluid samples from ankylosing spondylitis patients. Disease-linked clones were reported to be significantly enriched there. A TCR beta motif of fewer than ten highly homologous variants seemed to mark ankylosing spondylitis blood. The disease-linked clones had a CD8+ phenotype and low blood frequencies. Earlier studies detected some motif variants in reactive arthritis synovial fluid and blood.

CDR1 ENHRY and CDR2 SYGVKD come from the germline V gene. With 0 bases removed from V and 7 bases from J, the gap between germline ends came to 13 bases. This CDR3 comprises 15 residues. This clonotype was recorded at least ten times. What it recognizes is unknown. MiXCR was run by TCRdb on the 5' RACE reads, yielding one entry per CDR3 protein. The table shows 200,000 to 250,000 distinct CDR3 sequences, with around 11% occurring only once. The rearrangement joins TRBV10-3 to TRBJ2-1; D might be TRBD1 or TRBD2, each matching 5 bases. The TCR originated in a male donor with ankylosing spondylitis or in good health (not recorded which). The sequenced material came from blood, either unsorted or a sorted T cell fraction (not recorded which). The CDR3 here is CAISESVEGTNEQFF. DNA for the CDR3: TGTGCCATCAGTGAGTCGGTAGAAGGGACGAATGAGCAGTTCTTC.